This T cell receptor (beta chain) derives from a study of response to subunit inactivated influenza vaccine. About this clonotype: The antigen is not known.

Whole-study findings and limits: Authors suggested each seasonal influenza vaccination recruits few new T cells.

Germline CDR1 reads DFQATT; CDR2 reads SNEGSKA (reference sequence). The CDR3 is 14 amino acids. J gave up 4 bases and V 3 bases, and 4 bases lay outside the gene matches. Via MiXCR, TCRdb re-called the RT-PCR reads, giving one row per CDR3 protein. The sample holds roughly 650,000 distinct CDR3 sequences, 14% seen once. Sequences were derived from PBMCs from blood, sampled approximately 15 days before vaccination. This clonotype was obtained from a man aged 45 to 65 who received an inactivated influenza vaccine. This chain uses TRBV20-1 with TRBJ2-1, with 9 nucleotides matching TRBD2. Written as DNA, the CDR3 is TGCAGTGCTAGTGCTAGCGGGGTGTACAATGAGCAGTTCTTC. This encodes CSASASGVYNEQFF.